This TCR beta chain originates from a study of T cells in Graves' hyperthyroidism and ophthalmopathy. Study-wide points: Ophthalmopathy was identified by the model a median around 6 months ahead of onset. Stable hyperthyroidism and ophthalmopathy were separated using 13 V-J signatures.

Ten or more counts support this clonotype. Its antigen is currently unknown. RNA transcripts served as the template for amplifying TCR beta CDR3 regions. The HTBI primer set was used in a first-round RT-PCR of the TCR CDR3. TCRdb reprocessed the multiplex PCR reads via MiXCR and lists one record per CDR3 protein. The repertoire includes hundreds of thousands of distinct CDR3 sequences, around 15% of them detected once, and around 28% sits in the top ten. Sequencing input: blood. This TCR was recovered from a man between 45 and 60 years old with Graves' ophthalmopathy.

CDR3 DNA sequence: TGTGCCAGCAGCGCGGGAGGCTTAACCACAGATACGCAGTATTTT. It yields the protein CASSAGGLTTDTQYF. This chain links TRBV11-3 with TRBJ2-3, with 8 bases aligning to TRBD2. The CDR3 is made up of 15 amino acids. The V segment lost 5 bases and the J segment 2 bases; nucleotides outside the gene matches: 6. Germline CDR1 reads SGHNT; CDR2 reads YENEEA.